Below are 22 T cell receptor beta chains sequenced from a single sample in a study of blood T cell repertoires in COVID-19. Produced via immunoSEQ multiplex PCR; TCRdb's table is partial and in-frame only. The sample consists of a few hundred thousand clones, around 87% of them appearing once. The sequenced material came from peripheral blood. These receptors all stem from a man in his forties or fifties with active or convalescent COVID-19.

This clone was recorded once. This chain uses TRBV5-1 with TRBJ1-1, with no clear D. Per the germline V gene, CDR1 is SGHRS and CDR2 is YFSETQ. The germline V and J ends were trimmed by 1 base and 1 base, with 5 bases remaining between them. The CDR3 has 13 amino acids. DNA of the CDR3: TGCGCCAGCAGCTTGCGAGGGAACACTGAAGCTTTCTTT. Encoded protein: CASSLRGNTEAFF.

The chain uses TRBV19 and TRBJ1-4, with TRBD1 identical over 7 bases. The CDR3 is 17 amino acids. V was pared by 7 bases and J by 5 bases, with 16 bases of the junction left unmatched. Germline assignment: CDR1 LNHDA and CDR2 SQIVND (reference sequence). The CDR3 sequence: CASTPRGTARGNEKLFF. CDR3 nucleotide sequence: TGTGCCAGTACCCCTCGTGGGACAGCGAGGGGGAATGAAAAACTGTTTTTT.

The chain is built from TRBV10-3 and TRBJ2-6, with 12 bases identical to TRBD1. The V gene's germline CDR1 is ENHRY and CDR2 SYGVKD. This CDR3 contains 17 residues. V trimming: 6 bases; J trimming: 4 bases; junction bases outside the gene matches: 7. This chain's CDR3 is CAISPGQGARGANVLTF. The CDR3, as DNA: TGTGCCATCAGCCCGGGACAGGGGGCGCGAGGGGCCAACGTCCTGACTTTC.

The CDR3 loop reads CASSSSRENTGELFF. The DNA for the CDR3 is TGTGCCAGCAGCTCATCCAGGGAAAACACCGGGGAGCTGTTTTTT. The chain uses TRBV7-3 and TRBJ2-2; possibly TRBD1 for D (5 bases). The CDR3 is made up of 15 amino acids. Germline assignment: CDR1 SGHTA and CDR2 FQGTGA. Trimming cost V 4 bases and J 2 bases, with 11 bases left between them. Based on the CDR3 plus reference TRBV7-3 and TRBJ2-2, the full variable domain is GAGVSQTPSNKVTEKGKYVELRCDPISGHTALYWYRQSLGQGPEFLIYFQGTGAADDSGLPNDRFFAVRPEGSVSTLKIQRTERGDSAVYLCASSSSRENTGELFFGEGSRLTVL.

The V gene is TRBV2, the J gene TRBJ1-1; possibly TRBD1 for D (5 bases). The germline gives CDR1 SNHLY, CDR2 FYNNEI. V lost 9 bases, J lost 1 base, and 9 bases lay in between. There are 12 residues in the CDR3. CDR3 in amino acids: CASQGGNTEAFF. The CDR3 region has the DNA TGTGCCAGTCAGGGCGGGAACACTGAAGCTTTCTTT.

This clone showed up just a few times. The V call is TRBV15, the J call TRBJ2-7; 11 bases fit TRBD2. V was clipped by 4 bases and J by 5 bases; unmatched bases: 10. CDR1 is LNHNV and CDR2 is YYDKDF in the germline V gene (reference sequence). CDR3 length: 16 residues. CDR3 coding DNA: TGTGCCACCAGCATAAGGACTAGCGGGTACTACCACGAGCAGTACTTC. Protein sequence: CATSIRTSGYYHEQYF.

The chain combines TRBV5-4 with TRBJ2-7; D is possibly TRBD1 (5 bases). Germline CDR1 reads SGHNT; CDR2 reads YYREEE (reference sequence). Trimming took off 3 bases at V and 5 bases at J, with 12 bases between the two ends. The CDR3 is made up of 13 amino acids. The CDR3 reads CASSSLKGDEQYF. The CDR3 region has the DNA TGTGCCAGCAGCTCCCTAAAAGGGGACGAGCAGTACTTC.

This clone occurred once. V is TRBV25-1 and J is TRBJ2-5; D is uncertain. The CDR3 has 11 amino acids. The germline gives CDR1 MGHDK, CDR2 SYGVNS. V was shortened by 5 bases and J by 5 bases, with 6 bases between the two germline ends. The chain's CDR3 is CASSLRETQYF. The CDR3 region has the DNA TGTGCCAGCAGTCTCCGGGAGACCCAGTACTTC.

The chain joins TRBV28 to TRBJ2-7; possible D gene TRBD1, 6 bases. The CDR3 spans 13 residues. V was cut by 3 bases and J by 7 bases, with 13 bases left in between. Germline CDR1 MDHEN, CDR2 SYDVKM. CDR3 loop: CASSFIQGREQYF. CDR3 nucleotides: TGTGCCAGCAGTTTTATACAGGGCCGTGAGCAGTACTTC. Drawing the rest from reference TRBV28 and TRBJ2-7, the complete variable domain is DVKVTQSSRYLVKRTGEKVFLECVQDMDHENMFWYRQDPGLGLRLIYFSYDVKMKEKGDIPEGYSVSREKKERFSLILESASTNQTSMYLCASSFIQGREQYFGPGTRLTVT.

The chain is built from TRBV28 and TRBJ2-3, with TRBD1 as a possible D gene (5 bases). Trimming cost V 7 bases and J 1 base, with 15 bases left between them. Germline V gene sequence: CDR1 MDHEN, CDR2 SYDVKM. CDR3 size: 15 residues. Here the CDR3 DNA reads TGTGCCAGCAAGGGTCAGGGTTTAGGCACAGATACGCAGTATTTT. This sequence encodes CASKGQGLGTDTQYF.

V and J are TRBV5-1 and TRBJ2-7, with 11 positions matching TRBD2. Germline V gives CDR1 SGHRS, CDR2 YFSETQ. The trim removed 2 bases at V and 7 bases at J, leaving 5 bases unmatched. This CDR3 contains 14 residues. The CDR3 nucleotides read TGCGCCAGCAGCTTTACTAGCGGGAGAAGGGAGCAGTACTTC. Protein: CASSFTSGRREQYF.

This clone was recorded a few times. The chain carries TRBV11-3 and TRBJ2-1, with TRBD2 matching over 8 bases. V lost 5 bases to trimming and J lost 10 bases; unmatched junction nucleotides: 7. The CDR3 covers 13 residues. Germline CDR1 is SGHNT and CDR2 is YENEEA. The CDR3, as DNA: TGTGCCAGCAGCCCCAGCGGGGGCGGGGAGCAGTTCTTC. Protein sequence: CASSPSGGGEQFF.

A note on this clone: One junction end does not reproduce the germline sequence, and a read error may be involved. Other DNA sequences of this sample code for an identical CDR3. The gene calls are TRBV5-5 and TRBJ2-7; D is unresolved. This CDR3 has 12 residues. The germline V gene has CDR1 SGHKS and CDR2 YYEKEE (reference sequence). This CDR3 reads CASSFSGSEQYF. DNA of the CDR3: TGTGCCAGTAGCTTCTCAGGTAGCGAGCAGTACTTC.

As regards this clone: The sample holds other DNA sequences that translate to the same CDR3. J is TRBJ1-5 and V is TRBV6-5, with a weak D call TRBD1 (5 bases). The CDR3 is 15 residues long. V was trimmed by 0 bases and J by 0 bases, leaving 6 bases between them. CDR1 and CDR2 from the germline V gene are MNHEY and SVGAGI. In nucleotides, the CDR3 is TGTGCCAGCAGTTACTCCAGGGTTAGCAATCAGCCCCAGCATTTT. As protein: CASSYSRVSNQPQHF.

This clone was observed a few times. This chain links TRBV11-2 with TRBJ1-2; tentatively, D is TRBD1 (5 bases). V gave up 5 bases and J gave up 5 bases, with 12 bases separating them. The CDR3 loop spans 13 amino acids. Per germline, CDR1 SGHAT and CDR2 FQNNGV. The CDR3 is CASSVQGSYGYTF. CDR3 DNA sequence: TGTGCCAGCAGCGTCCAGGGCTCTTATGGCTACACCTTC. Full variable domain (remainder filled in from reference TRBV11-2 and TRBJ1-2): EAGVAQSPRYKIIEKRQSVAFWCNPISGHATLYWYQQILGQGPKLLIQFQNNGVVDDSQLPKDRFSAERLKGVDSTLKIQPAKLEDSAVYLCASSVQGSYGYTFGSGTRLTVV.

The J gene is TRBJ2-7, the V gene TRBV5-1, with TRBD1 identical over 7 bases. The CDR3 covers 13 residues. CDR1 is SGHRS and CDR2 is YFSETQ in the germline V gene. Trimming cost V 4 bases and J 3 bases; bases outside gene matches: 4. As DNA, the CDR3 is TGCGCCAGCAGCCCTAGACAGGGCTACGAGCAGTACTTC. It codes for CASSPRQGYEQYF.

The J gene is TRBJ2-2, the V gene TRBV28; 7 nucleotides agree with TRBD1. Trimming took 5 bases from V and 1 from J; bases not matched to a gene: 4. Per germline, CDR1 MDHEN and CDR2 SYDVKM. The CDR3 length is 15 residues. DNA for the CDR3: TGTGCCAGCAGTCCAAGGGACAGGAACACCGGGGAGCTGTTTTTT. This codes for CASSPRDRNTGELFF. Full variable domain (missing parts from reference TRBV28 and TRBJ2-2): DVKVTQSSRYLVKRTGEKVFLECVQDMDHENMFWYRQDPGLGLRLIYFSYDVKMKEKGDIPEGYSVSREKKERFSLILESASTNQTSMYLCASSPRDRNTGELFFGEGSRLTVL.

DNA for the CDR3: TGCAGCGTCTACCGGACAGGGGAAGATGAAAAACTGTTTTTT. Translating it yields CSVYRTGEDEKLFF. The chain couples TRBV29-1 to TRBJ1-4; 9 nucleotides agree with TRBD1. From germline, CDR1 is SQVTM and CDR2 ANQGSEA. There are 14 residues in the CDR3. The junction had 8 bases not matched to a gene; V was cut back by 6 bases and J by 6 bases. Combining the CDR3 with reference TRBV29-1 and TRBJ1-4 gives the whole variable domain SAVISQKPSRDICQRGTSLTIQCQVDSQVTMMFWYRQQPGQSLTLIATANQGSEATYESGFVIDKFPISRPNLTFSTLTVSNMSPEDSSIYLCSVYRTGEDEKLFFGSGTQLSVL.

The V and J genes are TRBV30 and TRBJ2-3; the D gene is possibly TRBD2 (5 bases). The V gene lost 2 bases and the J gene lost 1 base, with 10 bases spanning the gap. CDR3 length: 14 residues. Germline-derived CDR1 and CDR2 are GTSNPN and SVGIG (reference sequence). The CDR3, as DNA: TGTGCCTGGAGTCTAGGAGGAGGCACAGATACGCAGTATTTT. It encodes CAWSLGGGTDTQYF.

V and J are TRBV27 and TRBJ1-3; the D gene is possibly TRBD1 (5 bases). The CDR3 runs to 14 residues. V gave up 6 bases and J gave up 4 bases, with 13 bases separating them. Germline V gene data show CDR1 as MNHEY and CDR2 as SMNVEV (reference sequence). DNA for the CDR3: TGTGCCAGCAGCACCAGGGCTACAGGAAACACCATATATTTT. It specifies CASSTRATGNTIYF.

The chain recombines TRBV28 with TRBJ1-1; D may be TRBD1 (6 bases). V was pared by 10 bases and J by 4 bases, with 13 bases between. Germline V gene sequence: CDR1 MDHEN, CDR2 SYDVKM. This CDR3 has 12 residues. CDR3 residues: CATLGGFTEAFF. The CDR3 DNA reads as TGTGCCACTCTAGGGGGATTCACTGAAGCTTTCTTT.

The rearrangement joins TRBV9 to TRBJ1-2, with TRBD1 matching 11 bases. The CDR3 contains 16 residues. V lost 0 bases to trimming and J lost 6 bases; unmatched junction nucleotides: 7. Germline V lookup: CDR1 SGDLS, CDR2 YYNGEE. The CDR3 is CASSVARTGGADGYTF. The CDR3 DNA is TGTGCCAGCAGCGTAGCGAGGACAGGGGGCGCCGATGGCTACACCTTC. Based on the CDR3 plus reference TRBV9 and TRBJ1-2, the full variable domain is DSGVTQTPKHLITATGQRVTLRCSPRSGDLSVYWYQQSLDQGLQFLIQYYNGEERAKGNILERFSAQQFPDLHSELNLSSLELGDSALYFCASSVARTGGADGYTFGSGTRLTVV.